This record looks at one T cell receptor beta chain sequence and its context. There are 15 residues in the CDR3. Germline lookup yields CDR1 LNHDA and CDR2 SQIVND (reference sequence). Trimming pared 4 bases from V and 3 bases from J, leaving 16 bases between. The PCR ran on 60 Vbeta and 13 Jbeta primers. Assay: immunoSEQ multiplex PCR; the TCRdb copy retains only in-frame clones and omits some. In all, the sample yields around 190,000 clones. The sample is drawn from a study of cytomegalovirus exposure and HLA in healthy donors. V is TRBV19 and J is TRBJ2-7; maybe TRBD2 (6 bases). The sequence came from a woman between 25 and 40 years old in good health and CMV-seropositive. Source material: PBMCs. CDR3 nucleotide sequence: TGTGCCAGTAGTACCGGAGGGGCTGAGGTCTACGAGCAGTACTTC. It translates to CASSTGGAEVYEQYF.